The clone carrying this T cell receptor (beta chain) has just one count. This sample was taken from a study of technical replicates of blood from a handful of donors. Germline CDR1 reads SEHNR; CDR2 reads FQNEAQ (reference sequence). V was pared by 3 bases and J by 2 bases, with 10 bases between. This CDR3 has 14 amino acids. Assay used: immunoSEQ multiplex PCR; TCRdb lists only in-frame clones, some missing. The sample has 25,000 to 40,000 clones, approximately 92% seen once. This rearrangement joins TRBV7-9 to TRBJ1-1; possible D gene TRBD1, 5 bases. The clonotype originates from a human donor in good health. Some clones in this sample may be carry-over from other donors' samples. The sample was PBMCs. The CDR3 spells CASSFQDINTEAFF. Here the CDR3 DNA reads TGTGCCAGCAGCTTCCAGGACATAAACACTGAAGCTTTCTTT.